Described below is a single TCR beta chain sequence and its context. The clone's antigen remains unknown. Per-base qualities were not stored, and no clone one base away is much larger. The donors were healthy, HIV-negative adults who had no recently reported acute infections or vaccinations. Every donor was a Caucasian adult residing in Nashville, Tennessee, USA. Magnetic negative selection was used to enrich CD4+ T cells, after which naive cells were positively selected on CD45RA and the negative fraction became the memory subset. Blood was collected by leukapheresis, and PBMCs were isolated by Ficoll-Histopaque density gradient centrifugation and then cryopreserved in liquid nitrogen vapor phase. Analytical flow cytometry was used to check the purity and quantity of each magnetically sorted T cell population. From each sorted fraction, genomic DNA was isolated and quantified by UV absorbance on a Nanodrop 2000c.

The germline V end is reduced by 4 bases and the J end by 0 bases; junction bases left unmatched: 2. CDR1 and CDR2, looked up from the germline V gene, are ENHRY and SYGVKD. The CDR3 contains 14 residues, cysteine and phenylalanine counted. Here the CDR3 DNA is all that survives: 42 bases in frame from base 1. This sample is drawn from a study of shared clonotypes between healthy human individuals (dated by TCRdb to the early 2020s). The study in broad terms: Three men and two women, aged 18 to 49 years, made up the cohort. For each donor, CD4 naive and CD4 memory were each given three plates, CD8 naive was given two plates, and CD8 memory was given one plate. The study deeply sequenced blood TCR repertoires of five healthy adults to estimate repertoire size and the extent of clonotype sharing between individuals. To increase sequencing depth and limit assay-specific biases, TCR repertoire library preparation and sequencing were carried out by different laboratories using diverse techniques. Per donor, leukapheresis produced somewhere between about 0.94 and 9.5 billion PBMCs. Overall study results and their limits: Clonotypes shared by all four sorted-subset donors showed higher generation probabilities than non-shared clonotypes. Pairwise subsampling led to the expectation that sequencing depth would affect the degree of clonotype sharing among donors. Naive subsets generally had larger estimated clonotype richness than memory subsets did. When four donors were compared, the shared fraction of clonotypes was about 5% for naive CD4, approximately 3.5% for naive CD8, 2% to 2.5% for memory CD4, and 0.35% to 0.4% for memory CD8. Even with the large sequencing depth, rarefaction of the sorted-subset datasets indicated that sequencing was incomplete. The small number of donors limited the genetic and exposure-history diversity represented. Sampling was limited to blood, and TCR repertoires in tissue likely differ from TCR repertoires in blood.

Using the deep immunoSEQ assay, TCR CDR3 regions were amplified from genomic DNA by multiplex PCR. For each cell subset, the extracted genomic DNA was distributed evenly across all wells of several immunoSEQ 96-well plates, and each plate served as one replicate. For sorted subsets, about 220 ng of genomic DNA, equivalent to 25,000 to 35,000 T cell genomes, went into each replicate PCR. Purified libraries were quantified with a Qubit 3.0 fluorometer, sized on a Bioanalyzer 2100, and re-quantified with the KAPA Library Quantification kit. Every immunoSEQ 96-well plate was sequenced on a dedicated single-read 150-cycle Illumina NextSeq 550 flow cell. In the authors' own workflow: Because only junctional sequences without quality scores were contained in the immunoSEQ output, filtering matching that applied to full-length reads could not be performed. Sequences were annotated with PyIR, a Python wrapper for IgBLAST v1.9, using IMGT germline references to assign V/J genes and CDR3. Reads were filtered out if the reads had weak V/J assignments (E-value above 1e-6), no CDR3, stop codons, out-of-frame junctions, or ambiguous translated residues. A V3J clonotype was defined by an identical inferred V gene, J gene, and CDR3 amino acid sequence. Percentage overlap between repertoires was calculated by dividing the number of shared unique clonotypes by the size of the smaller repertoire. Richness of each repertoire was evaluated using RTK rarefaction, the Chao1 estimator, and Recon v2.1 estimates of unobserved clonotypes. OLGA was used to compute generation probabilities for all TCRbeta clonotypes that the gDNA method yielded from a handful of donors. TCRdb limited this immuneACCESS table to in-frame rearrangements with V and J called. A share of clones is missing; checked studies link under half to unresolved V genes, and the rest is unexplained. The DNA was the basis for D and trimming; V, J and clone size are from that table. The sample table records under 1,100,000 clones; around 76% of these occur just once. In total, the top ten clones hold around 1.5% of the sample.

The TCR comes from a man aged 18 to 30 in good health. Sequencing used memory CD4+ T cells sorted from blood. The sample's cell subset or site label, decoded: CD45RA-negative fraction. In this chain, TRBV10-3 is recombined with TRBJ1-2; the central 7 bases match TRBD1. The CDR3 here reads CAISGQGANYGYTF. The bases read TGTGCCATCAGTGGACAGGGAGCTAACTATGGCTACACCTTC.